This TCR beta chain emerged from a study of T cell responses to AZD1222 COVID-19 vaccine. Across the whole study: Both about-4-week and about-12-week second-dose recipients were combined.

Broader study findings: The repertoires were collected only after the peak T cell response. In a largely white British group with more females than males, clonal diversity was possibly underestimated.

As regards this clone: Its specificity is not known.

Clones were read by immunoSEQ multiplex PCR, and TCRdb kept only the in-frame ones, dropping some. The table shows around 76,000 clones, with 84% occurring only once. CDR3 length: 13 amino acids. From germline, CDR1 is SGHKS and CDR2 YYEKEE (reference sequence). With V trimmed by 4 bases and J by 7 bases, 7 bases remained unmatched. The chain carries TRBV5-5 and TRBJ1-1, with 7 bases lining up with TRBD1. The receptor comes from an adult in good health. Material: peripheral blood, obtained on day 0 of AZD1222 vaccination. CDR3 sequence reads: CASSHPDRDEAFF. The DNA for the CDR3 is TGTGCCAGCAGCCACCCAGACAGGGATGAAGCTTTCTTT. The whole variable domain, remainder taken from reference TRBV5-5 and TRBJ1-1, is DAGVTQSPTHLIKTRGQQVTLRCSPISGHKSVSWYQQVLGQGPQFIFQYYEKEERGRGNFPDRFSARQFPNYSSELNVNALLLGDSALYLCASSHPDRDEAFFGQGTRLTVV.